The 32 T cell receptor beta chains below come from one sample, sequenced in a study of T cells in Graves' hyperthyroidism and ophthalmopathy. Using RNA transcripts as the source, TCR beta CDR3 regions were amplified. HTBI primers were employed in a first-round RT-PCR of the TCR CDR3. TCRdb re-analysed the multiplex PCR reads in MiXCR, keeping a single row per CDR3 protein. Among about 610,000 distinct CDR3 sequences listed, about 15% were seen once. Input material: blood. The source of these receptors is a woman in her thirties or forties with Graves' ophthalmopathy.

The CDR3 sequence: CASSSTGGGTYEQYF. The CDR3, as DNA: TGTGCCAGCAGTTCGACAGGGGGGGGTACCTACGAGCAGTACTTC. The V gene is TRBV28, the J gene TRBJ2-7; 9 positions match TRBD1. Germline V CDR1 and CDR2: MDHEN, SYDVKM. The CDR3 runs to 15 residues. The ends lost 4 bases at V and 2 bases at J; junction bases unmatched: 6.

This clonotype appeared many times. The chain recombines TRBV5-1 with TRBJ1-2; D is ambiguous. The CDR3 runs 16 residues. Germline V gene sequence: CDR1 SGHRS, CDR2 YFSETQ. Trimming took off 3 bases at V and 3 bases at J, with 18 bases between the two ends. The CDR3 reads CASSSRVGRMDYGYTF. CDR3 DNA: TGCGCCAGCAGCTCGCGGGTGGGCAGGATGGACTATGGCTACACCTTC.

The chain links TRBV6-2 or TRBV6-3 to TRBJ1-1; TRBD1 aligns across 9 bases. After removal of 4 bases from V and 3 bases from J, the junction contained 3 bases not matched to a gene. The CDR3 covers 14 residues. Germline V CDR1 and CDR2: MNHEY, SVGEGT. CDR3 residues: CASSWRTGDTEAFF. In DNA form, the CDR3 reads TGTGCCAGCAGTTGGCGGACAGGGGACACTGAAGCTTTCTTT.

In its sample, this clonotype was seen many times. The V and J genes are TRBV7-8 and TRBJ2-2, with D tentatively TRBD2 (6 bases). V lost 0 bases and J lost 4, with 18 bases in between. The V gene's germline CDR1 is SGHVS and CDR2 FQNEAQ. CDR3 length: 18 amino acids. The CDR3 DNA sequence: TGTGCCAGCAGCTTAGCCCTCACGGCGGGGAGAGGCACCGGGGAGCTGTTTTTT. Protein: CASSLALTAGRGTGELFF.

This clonotype was seen repeatedly, ten times or more. The chain is built from TRBV9 and TRBJ2-3, with 11 bases fitting TRBD1. V shed 1 base and J 5 bases; nucleotides not matched to a gene: 3. The CDR3 is 15 residues long. Germline CDR1 and CDR2: SGDLS and YYNGEE. For the CDR3, the DNA is TGTGCCAGCAGCGTAAGGGACAGGGGGTTAGATACGCAGTATTTT. It translates to CASSVRDRGLDTQYF.

This clonotype was counted ten times or more. The chain couples TRBV12-3 or TRBV12-4 to TRBJ2-5; TRBD1 agrees at 10 bases. The V and J ends lost 5 bases and 5 bases, in that order; junction bases with no gene match: 8. The CDR3 totals 15 residues. The CDR3 region is CASSDRGRRMETQYF. In DNA form, the CDR3 reads TGTGCCAGCAGTGACAGGGGGCGACGGATGGAGACCCAGTACTTC.

V gene TRBV11-2 combines with J gene TRBJ2-5; 15 nucleotides line up with TRBD2. This CDR3 comprises 20 residues. The germline V gene encodes CDR1 SGHAT and CDR2 FQNNGV. J was trimmed by 0 bases and V by 3 bases; bases with no gene match: 11. DNA for the CDR3: TGTGCCAGCAGCTTTAATCCGGGACTAGCGGGAGGAACCCACCAAGAGACCCAGTACTTC. This translates into CASSFNPGLAGGTHQETQYF.

This clonotype was observed a handful of times. This chain connects TRBV19 to TRBJ1-1; a possible D gene is TRBD1 (5 bases). With 7 bases removed from V and 5 bases from J, the gap between germline ends came to 17 bases. Germline V gene sequence: CDR1 LNHDA, CDR2 SQIVND (reference sequence). The CDR3 loop spans 14 amino acids. The CDR3 coding sequence is TGTGCCAGTAAAGTTACTGTTTGGGGGACTGAAGCTTTCTTT. The encoded protein is CASKVTVWGTEAFF. Combining the CDR3 with reference TRBV19 and TRBJ1-1 gives the whole variable domain DGGITQSPKYLFRKEGQNVTLSCEQNLNHDAMYWYRQDPGQGLRLIYYSQIVNDFQKGDIAEGYSVSREKKESFPLTVTSAQKNPTAFYLCASKVTVWGTEAFFGQGTRLTVV.

This clonotype appeared many times. The rearrangement links TRBV12-3 or TRBV12-4 to TRBJ2-5, with D possibly matching TRBD1 (5 bases). Trimming cost V 3 bases and J 2 bases, with 10 bases left between them. The CDR3 has 14 amino acids. The CDR3 nucleotides read TGTGCCAGCAGTTTCAATCAGGGTCAAGAGACCCAGTACTTC. It codes for CASSFNQGQETQYF.

The sample holds many counts of this clonotype. V gene TRBV19 combines with J gene TRBJ2-5, with 10 bases lining up with TRBD2. J was trimmed by 2 bases and V by 6 bases; bases with no gene match: 6. This CDR3 has 15 residues. Germline CDR1 and CDR2: LNHDA and SQIVND (reference sequence). This chain's CDR3 is CASSLGLAVQETQYF. The CDR3 DNA follows: TGTGCCAGTAGCCTCGGACTAGCGGTTCAAGAGACCCAGTACTTC.

This chain connects TRBV3-1 to TRBJ1-5; perhaps TRBD1 as D (5 bases). CDR3 length equals 14 residues. Germline V lookup: CDR1 LGHDT, CDR2 YNNKEL (reference sequence). With 0 bases removed from V and 7 bases from J, the gap between germline ends came to 10 bases. The CDR3 here is CASSQERGGQPQHF. DNA of the CDR3: TGTGCCAGCAGCCAAGAGAGGGGAGGCCAGCCCCAGCATTTT.

This sequence joins TRBV12-3 or TRBV12-4 and TRBJ1-5, with D maybe TRBD1 (6 bases). V was shortened by 5 bases and J by 0 bases, with 20 bases between the two germline ends. This CDR3 is 18 amino acids long. CDR3 in DNA: TGTGCCAGCAGTAGCTGGATTGGGGGCCCTTATAGCAATCAGCCCCAGCATTTT. Its translation is CASSSWIGGPYSNQPQHF.

This clonotype was seen at least ten times. V gene TRBV27 combines with J gene TRBJ1-6, with D hard to call. Trimming pared 3 bases from V and 11 bases from J, leaving 14 bases between. This CDR3 is 14 amino acids long. Germline loops: CDR1 MNHEY, CDR2 SMNVEV (reference sequence). DNA of the CDR3: TGTGCCAGCAGTTTGAAAGTGCTCGGGACACCCCTCCACTTT. Its protein product is CASSLKVLGTPLHF.

This clonotype was recorded many times. CDR3 nucleotides: TGTGCCAGCAGTCCCCTCTCTGGGGCCAACGTCCTGACTTTC. Translated, it gives CASSPLSGANVLTF. V gene TRBV28 combines with J gene TRBJ2-6, with unresolved D. The germline gives CDR1 MDHEN, CDR2 SYDVKM. Trimming pared 5 bases from V and 0 bases from J, leaving 5 bases between. The CDR3 has 14 residues.

This clonotype was counted many times. The chain combines TRBV11-2 with TRBJ2-7; 8 bases are a match to TRBD2. The CDR3 totals 18 residues. J was trimmed by 0 bases and V by 4 bases; bases with no gene match: 14. Germline V gene lookup returns CDR1 SGHAT and CDR2 FQNNGV. Here the CDR3 DNA reads TGTGCCAGCAGCTCTCGTATAGGCACTAGCGGCTCCTCCTACGAGCAGTACTTC. It is translated as CASSSRIGTSGSSYEQYF.

This clonotype was seen repeatedly, ten times or more. This chain connects TRBV5-1 to TRBJ2-7, with D maybe TRBD2 (5 bases). The germline V gene has CDR1 SGHRS and CDR2 YFSETQ. The length of the CDR3 is 15 residues. The V end lost 0 bases, the J end lost 3 bases, and 13 bases lay between the germline ends. The CDR3 region is CASSLGGSHVYEQYF. For the CDR3, the DNA is TGCGCCAGCAGCTTGGGTGGGAGCCACGTCTACGAGCAGTACTTC.

This clonotype was detected many times. This sequence joins TRBV28 and TRBJ1-3; D is perhaps TRBD1 (5 bases). CDR1 and CDR2 from the germline V gene are MDHEN and SYDVKM. Trimming took off 8 bases at V and 0 bases at J, with 14 bases between the two ends. This CDR3 contains 15 residues. The CDR3 spells CASRPTEYSGNTIYF. CDR3 DNA sequence: TGTGCCAGCCGCCCGACAGAGTACTCTGGAAACACCATATATTTT.

The table lists this clonotype with many counts. The rearrangement links TRBV30 to TRBJ1-1, with D possibly matching TRBD1 (6 bases). The V gene's germline CDR1 is GTSNPN and CDR2 SVGIG (reference sequence). The CDR3 has 13 amino acids. Deletions cut 3 bases from V and 1 base from J, with 9 bases between. The CDR3 spells CAWRGQSNTEAFF. The CDR3 DNA sequence: TGTGCCTGGAGGGGACAATCGAACACTGAAGCTTTCTTT.

This clonotype was seen repeatedly, ten times or more. An end of the junction does not agree with germline; a read error may underlie this. This chain joins TRBV20-1 and TRBJ2-7, with a weak D call TRBD2 (5 bases). The CDR3 spans 14 residues. The germline CDR1 and CDR2 sequences are DFQATT and SNEGSKA (reference sequence). The CDR3 DNA reads TGCAGTACTAGTAGTGGGAGCGGTGGCTACGAGCAGTACTTC. Protein sequence: CSTSSGSGGYEQYF.

The chain couples TRBV6-5 to TRBJ1-2, with D hard to call. Trimming pared 8 bases from V and 4 bases from J, leaving 11 bases between. The CDR3 totals 12 residues. Looked up from germline, CDR1 is MNHEY and CDR2 is SVGAGI. In DNA form, the CDR3 reads TGTGCCAGCGGGTTACGGGGCTATGGCTACACCTTC. Its protein product is CASGLRGYGYTF.

At least ten counts were recorded for this clonotype. This chain connects TRBV7-2 to TRBJ2-7; D may correspond to TRBD1 or TRBD2 (6 bases each). The CDR3 extends over 14 amino acids. Germline CDR1 reads SGHTA; CDR2 reads FQGNSA. V lost 1 base, J lost 6 bases, and 13 bases lay in between. The CDR3 sequence: CASSLGRGTIEQYF. CDR3 nucleotide sequence: TGTGCCAGCAGCTTAGGCCGCGGGACAATCGAGCAGTACTTC.

This chain joins TRBV24-1 and TRBJ2-1, with 8 nucleotides matching TRBD1. J lost 6 bases, V lost 3 bases, and 9 bases had no gene match. Germline CDR1 KGHDR, CDR2 SFDVKD. The length of the CDR3 is 16 residues. CDR3 nucleotides: TGTGCCACCAGTGATCGGACAGGGACGGGACCCAATGAGCAGTTCTTC. Translating gives CATSDRTGTGPNEQFF.

This clonotype occurred many times. The chain employs TRBV11-2 and TRBJ1-5, with 7 bases matching TRBD1. The CDR3 loop spans 15 amino acids. CDR1 SGHAT and CDR2 FQNNGV come from the germline V gene. V gave up 5 bases and J gave up 3 bases; unmatched junction bases: 7. The CDR3 loop reads CASSTSTGINQPQHF. The CDR3 nucleotides are TGTGCCAGCAGCACGTCGACAGGGATCAATCAGCCCCAGCATTTT.

This clonotype has at least ten counts. The chain joins TRBV28 to TRBJ2-5, with D possibly called TRBD1 or TRBD2 (5 bases each). V shed 5 bases and J shed 1 base, with 17 bases lying between them. This CDR3 is built from 16 residues. Germline CDR1 reads MDHEN; CDR2 reads SYDVKM. CDR3 DNA: TGTGCCAGCAGTGGTATTGGGGGACGCGTCCAAGAGACCCAGTACTTC. The encoded protein is CASSGIGGRVQETQYF.

This clonotype was recorded many times. The gene calls are TRBV28 and TRBJ2-5, with D tentatively TRBD1 (6 bases). Germline values: CDR1 MDHEN, CDR2 SYDVKM. The CDR3 is 16 residues long. V was cut by 6 bases and J by 0 bases, with 17 bases left in between. The CDR3 nucleotides read TGTGCCAGCAGGCGACCGGGACATCAGTACCAAGAGACCCAGTACTTC. It encodes CASRRPGHQYQETQYF.

This clonotype appeared many times. The gene calls are TRBV5-1 and TRBJ1-1; 9 positions match TRBD1. With V trimmed by 1 base and J by 3 bases, 7 bases remained unmatched. The V gene's germline CDR1 is SGHRS and CDR2 YFSETQ. The CDR3 is 16 residues long. DNA for the CDR3: TGCGCCAGCAGCTTGACAGGGGGCGACCTGGACACTGAAGCTTTCTTT. Protein: CASSLTGGDLDTEAFF.

The chain is built from TRBV4-1 and TRBJ2-5; D assignment may be TRBD1 or TRBD2 (5 bases each). The CDR3 spans 15 residues. Germline CDR1 is MGHRA and CDR2 is YSYEKL. V was trimmed by 3 bases and J by 2 bases, leaving 13 bases between them. CDR3 sequence reads: CASSQGPREQETQYF. DNA of the CDR3: TGCGCCAGCAGCCAGGGGCCCCGGGAACAAGAGACCCAGTACTTC.

The genes are TRBV6-1 and TRBJ2-7, with a tentative D call TRBD1 (7 bases). The CDR3 contains 14 residues. The germline gives CDR1 MNHNS, CDR2 SASEGT. The germline V and J ends were trimmed by 7 bases and 7 bases, with 20 bases remaining between them. The CDR3 nucleotides read TGTGCCAGCACTGACGACAGGGAGGTAGGGGAGCAGTACTTC. Protein product: CASTDDREVGEQYF.

This clonotype was recorded once. This chain connects TRBV28 to TRBJ2-4; 10 bases match TRBD2. CDR1 and CDR2 (germline): MDHEN, SYDVKM. Losses at the gene ends were 5 bases for V and 0 bases for J; bases not matched to a gene: 16. CDR3 size: 20 residues. The chain's CDR3 is CASSPRTSGRPDVAKNIQYF. In nucleotides, the CDR3 is TGTGCCAGCAGTCCTCGGACTAGCGGCAGACCCGATGTAGCCAAAAACATTCAGTACTTC.

The table lists this clonotype with a few counts. The rearrangement uses TRBV6-1 and TRBJ2-7, with 8 bases lining up with TRBD2. This CDR3 has 15 amino acids. Germline CDR1 MNHNS, CDR2 SASEGT. The junction had 6 bases not matched to a gene; V was cut back by 0 bases and J by 5 bases. The CDR3 spells CASSEARGLGHEQYF. Here the CDR3 DNA reads TGTGCCAGCAGTGAAGCGCGGGGACTAGGGCACGAGCAGTACTTC.

In its sample, this clonotype was seen once. This clone may be a read error of a much larger clone one base away. J is TRBJ2-5 and V is TRBV6-1; possibly TRBD2 for D (5 bases). Deletions cut 11 bases from V and 5 bases from J, with 21 bases between. This CDR3 spans 14 amino acids. Germline CDR1 is MNHNS and CDR2 is SASEGT. Here the CDR3 reads CAGTRGHAGETQYF. The CDR3 bases are TGTGCCGGCACCCGAGGGCACGCCGGGGAGACCCAGTACTTC.

This clonotype came up many times. The chain carries TRBV29-1 and TRBJ2-5; 7 bases are a match to TRBD1. This CDR3 region has 14 residues. With V trimmed by 7 bases and J by 5 bases, 13 bases remained unmatched. The germline V gene has CDR1 SQVTM and CDR2 ANQGSEA. CDR3 residues: CSATQGVGSETQYF. The DNA for the CDR3 is TGCAGCGCTACGCAGGGGGTAGGATCGGAGACCCAGTACTTC. Combining the CDR3 with reference TRBV29-1 and TRBJ2-5 gives the whole variable domain SAVISQKPSRDICQRGTSLTIQCQVDSQVTMMFWYRQQPGQSLTLIATANQGSEATYESGFVIDKFPISRPNLTFSTLTVSNMSPEDSSIYLCSATQGVGSETQYFGPGTRLLVL.